The 22 T cell receptor beta chains below were found in one sample sequenced in a study of shared clonotypes between healthy human individuals. The protocol was immunoSEQ multiplex PCR, while the TCRdb copy is restricted to in-frame clones and leaves out a portion. The sample has hundreds of thousands of clones, approximately 97% seen once. The material sequenced was memory CD8+ T cells sorted from blood. The subset denotes: CD45RO+ cells pooled with CCR7-negative TemRA cells. The receptors come from a man aged 25-45 years in good health.

The chain joins TRBV27 to TRBJ2-4, with TRBD2 identical over 8 bases. The junction had 28 bases not matched to a gene; V was cut back by 4 bases and J by 8 bases. From germline, CDR1 is MNHEY and CDR2 SMNVEV (reference sequence). This CDR3 spans 21 amino acids. The CDR3 DNA follows: TGTGCCAGCAGTTACCACCCTGAAGGTATGTTGACTAGCGCTATGGGTGACATTCAGTACTTC. As protein: CASSYHPEGMLTSAMGDIQYF.

The rearrangement uses TRBV19 and TRBJ1-5, with 11 bases aligning to TRBD1. CDR1 is LNHDA and CDR2 is SQIVND in the germline V gene (reference sequence). V lost 8 bases, J lost 3 bases, and 3 bases stayed unmatched. This CDR3 has 14 amino acids. The CDR3 is CASGQGANNQPQHF. CDR3 nucleotide sequence: TGTGCCAGTGGACAGGGGGCGAACAATCAGCCCCAGCATTTT.

Note on this clone: Other DNA sequences in this specimen translate into the identical CDR3. The gene calls are TRBV6-5 and TRBJ1-1, with TRBD1 identical over 7 bases. In germline, CDR1 is MNHEY, CDR2 SVGAGI. The CDR3 has 13 amino acids. With V trimmed by 6 bases and J by 1 base, 2 bases remained unmatched. CDR3 coding DNA: TGTGCCAGCAGCTACAGGGGGAACACTGAAGCTTTCTTT. It is translated as CASSYRGNTEAFF.

The gene calls are TRBV28 and TRBJ2-7; no reliable D call. V was cut by 7 bases and J by 0 bases, with 10 bases left in between. There are 13 residues in the CDR3. CDR1 is MDHEN and CDR2 is SYDVKM in the germline V gene. CDR3 bases: TGTGCCAGCACGGAAGAGGACTCCTACGAGCAGTACTTC. This translates into CASTEEDSYEQYF. Together with reference TRBV28 and TRBJ2-7, the CDR3 gives the full variable domain: DVKVTQSSRYLVKRTGEKVFLECVQDMDHENMFWYRQDPGLGLRLIYFSYDVKMKEKGDIPEGYSVSREKKERFSLILESASTNQTSMYLCASTEEDSYEQYFGPGTRLTVT.

This clone has a handful of counts. The V gene is TRBV5-1, the J gene TRBJ1-1; 8 bases fit TRBD1. The V gene's germline CDR1 is SGHRS and CDR2 YFSETQ. V lost 2 bases and J lost 4; bases outside the gene matches: 1. The CDR3 contains 13 residues. This CDR3 reads CASSFGQGTEAFF. CDR3 DNA: TGCGCCAGCAGCTTTGGACAGGGCACTGAAGCTTTCTTT.

The CDR3 loop reads CASSPPLAGADTQYF. The CDR3, as DNA: TGTGCCAGCTCACCACCGCTAGCGGGAGCAGATACGCAGTATTTT. This chain joins TRBV18 and TRBJ2-3, with 10 bases lining up with TRBD2. Germline CDR1 is KGHSH and CDR2 is LQKENI. The length of the CDR3 is 15 residues. Losses at the gene ends were 0 bases for V and 4 bases for J; bases not matched to a gene: 1.

The chain carries TRBV2 and TRBJ1-2; a weak D match, TRBD1 (6 bases). Germline V gene data show CDR1 as SNHLY and CDR2 as FYNNEI. CDR3 length equals 14 residues. The V and J ends lost 8 bases and 4 bases respectively, with 17 bases between them. The CDR3 DNA follows: TGTGCCAGCGCCATAGGGGGGGGTAGCTATGGCTACACCTTC. Its translation: CASAIGGGSYGYTF.

Here the CDR3 DNA reads TGTGCCAGCAGCTCCGATCTAAACATTCAGTACTTC. The encoded protein is CASSSDLNIQYF. The V gene is TRBV5-5, the J gene TRBJ2-4; D not certain. Trimming took off 3 bases at V and 6 bases at J, with 7 bases between the two ends. Germline lookup yields CDR1 SGHKS and CDR2 YYEKEE (reference sequence). This CDR3 has 12 amino acids.

This chain joins TRBV13 and TRBJ2-3; possible D gene TRBD2, 7 bases. The CDR3 runs to 13 residues. Germline CDR1 and CDR2: PRHDT and FYEKMQ (reference sequence). V was cut by 2 bases and J by 6 bases, with 9 bases left in between. The CDR3 is CASSLRGADTQYF. CDR3 DNA sequence: TGTGCCAGCAGCTTACGGGGGGCCGATACGCAGTATTTT.

V is TRBV4-1 and J is TRBJ2-5; TRBD2 matches 12 bases. The V and J ends lost 3 bases and 5 bases, in that order; junction bases with no gene match: 13. Germline values: CDR1 MGHRA, CDR2 YSYEKL. The CDR3 has 18 residues. The chain's CDR3 is CASSQGRLAGEVLETQYF. For the CDR3, the DNA is TGCGCCAGCAGCCAGGGTAGACTAGCGGGAGAGGTCTTGGAGACCCAGTACTTC.

This rearrangement joins TRBV4-2 to TRBJ1-5, with no clear D. CDR3 length: 15 amino acids. V lost 0 bases and J lost 5, with 11 bases in between. Germline V gives CDR1 LGHNA, CDR2 YNFKEQ. For the CDR3, the DNA is TGTGCCAGCAGCCAAGATTCGGGGTCGGATCAGCCCCAGCATTTT. This translates into CASSQDSGSDQPQHF.

CDR3 coding DNA: TGCGCCAGCAGCACCCGACAGGGGGCGAACACCGGGGAGCTGTTTTTT. It yields the protein CASSTRQGANTGELFF. The chain employs TRBV4-1 and TRBJ2-2, with 9 bases identical to TRBD1. The germline gives CDR1 MGHRA, CDR2 YSYEKL. Trimming took 5 bases from V and 0 from J; bases not matched to a gene: 4. The CDR3 is made up of 16 amino acids.

This clone was counted a few times. The genes are TRBV30 and TRBJ2-1; 8 bases fit TRBD2. This CDR3 spans 12 amino acids. Per the germline V gene, CDR1 is GTSNPN and CDR2 is SVGIG (reference sequence). V shed 2 bases and J 8 bases; nucleotides not matched to a gene: 2. CDR3 in DNA: TGTGCCTGGAGTAAACTAGCGGATGAGCAGTTCTTC. Protein sequence: CAWSKLADEQFF.

The chain recombines TRBV5-6 with TRBJ1-4; 9 nucleotides align to TRBD1. Germline loops: CDR1 SGHDT, CDR2 YYEEEE. V shed 4 bases, J shed 8 bases, and the junction held 12 bases outside the gene matches. The CDR3 is made up of 16 amino acids. This CDR3 is CASSLNPGTGYEKLFF. CDR3 DNA: TGTGCCAGCAGCCTAAACCCCGGGACAGGGTACGAAAAACTGTTTTTT.

The rearrangement joins TRBV29-1 to TRBJ2-7; D not certain. The CDR3 runs to 11 residues. Germline V lookup: CDR1 SQVTM, CDR2 ANQGSEA. V lost 5 bases and J 5 bases, leaving 10 bases between the germline ends. The CDR3 sequence: CSVILGDEQYF. Written as DNA, the CDR3 is TGCAGCGTTATACTGGGCGACGAGCAGTACTTC.

The chain links TRBV5-8 to TRBJ1-2, with D tentatively TRBD1 (6 bases). The CDR3 loop spans 16 amino acids. Trimming took off 3 bases at V and 5 bases at J, with 20 bases between the two ends. Germline lookup yields CDR1 SGHTS and CDR2 YDEGEE. In nucleotides, the CDR3 is TGTGCCAGCAGCTGGACAGACCAAAGAAGACTGTATGGCTACACCTTC. It specifies CASSWTDQRRLYGYTF.

This chain uses TRBV5-5 with TRBJ2-7, with D unclear. CDR1 is SGHKS, CDR2 YYEKEE, per germline (reference sequence). Trimming removed 7 bases from V and 7 bases from J, with 12 bases in between. This CDR3 region has 11 residues. The CDR3: CASSFRYEQYF. The CDR3 DNA reads as TGTGCCAGCTCCTTTCGTTATGAGCAGTACTTC. Complete variable domain (other parts from reference TRBV5-5 and TRBJ2-7): DAGVTQSPTHLIKTRGQQVTLRCSPISGHKSVSWYQQVLGQGPQFIFQYYEKEERGRGNFPDRFSARQFPNYSSELNVNALLLGDSALYLCASSFRYEQYFGPGTRLTVT.

The rearrangement joins TRBV7-8 to TRBJ2-2; D gene ambiguous. Between the trimmed V and J ends, which lost 1 base and 5 bases, there was a span of 11 bases. Germline-derived CDR1 and CDR2 are SGHVS and FQNEAQ. CDR3 length: 15 amino acids. CDR3 DNA: TGTGCCAGCAGCTTAGGCACCTCCTTTACCGGGGAGCTGTTTTTT. It is translated as CASSLGTSFTGELFF.

The gene calls are TRBV10-1 and TRBJ2-7, with D perhaps matching TRBD2 (6 bases). Germline V gene data show CDR1 as WNHNN and CDR2 as SYGVQD (reference sequence). The CDR3 consists of 18 residues. The V end lost 6 bases, the J end lost 6 bases, and 30 bases lay between the germline ends. The CDR3: CASRMDDGGSSKVSEQYF. The CDR3 nucleotides are TGCGCCAGCAGAATGGATGATGGAGGGTCTAGTAAGGTTTCCGAGCAGTACTTC.

The V and J genes are TRBV30 and TRBJ1-2, with D maybe TRBD1 (6 bases). There are 14 residues in the CDR3. Looked up from germline, CDR1 is GTSNPN and CDR2 is SVGIG (reference sequence). V lost 6 bases, J lost 7 bases, and 21 bases lay in between. The CDR3 DNA is TGTGCCTGTGAACAGGGAAGAAGGGGTAGTGGCTACACCTTC. This sequence encodes CACEQGRRGSGYTF.

The chain is built from TRBV9 and TRBJ2-5; weak D call: TRBD2 (6 bases). This CDR3 spans 15 amino acids. Germline V CDR1 and CDR2: SGDLS, YYNGEE. The V gene lost 0 bases and the J gene lost 0 bases, with 9 bases spanning the gap. In DNA form, the CDR3 reads TGTGCCAGCAGCGTAGCGGGAGTAGACCAAGAGACCCAGTACTTC. Its translation: CASSVAGVDQETQYF.

The genes are TRBV5-1 and TRBJ1-2, with a possible D match to TRBD1 (6 bases). The V gene's germline CDR1 is SGHRS and CDR2 YFSETQ. This CDR3 spans 11 amino acids. The ends were cut back, 4 bases at V and 7 bases at J, with 8 bases in the middle. The CDR3 DNA follows: TGCGCCAGCAGCCGGGGGGCTGGCTACACCTTC. Protein product: CASSRGAGYTF.